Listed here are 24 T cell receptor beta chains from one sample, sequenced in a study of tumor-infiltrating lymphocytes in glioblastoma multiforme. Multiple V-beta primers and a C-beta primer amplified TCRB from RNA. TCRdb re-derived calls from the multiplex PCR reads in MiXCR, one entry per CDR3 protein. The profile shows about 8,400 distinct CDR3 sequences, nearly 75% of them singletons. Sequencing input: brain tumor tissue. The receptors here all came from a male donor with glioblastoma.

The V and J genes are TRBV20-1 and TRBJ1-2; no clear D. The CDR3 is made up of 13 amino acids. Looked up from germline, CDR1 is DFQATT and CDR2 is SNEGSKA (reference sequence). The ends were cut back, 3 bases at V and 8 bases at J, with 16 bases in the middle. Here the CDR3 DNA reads TGCAGTGCTAGTCGGTTAAATTTCAGGGGCTACACCTTC. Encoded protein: CSASRLNFRGYTF.

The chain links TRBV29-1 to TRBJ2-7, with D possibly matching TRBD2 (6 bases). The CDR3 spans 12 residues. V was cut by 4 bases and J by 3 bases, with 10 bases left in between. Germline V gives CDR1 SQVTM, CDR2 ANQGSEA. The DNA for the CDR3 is TGCAGCGTTGGAACTAGCAGCTACGAGCAGTACTTC. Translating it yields CSVGTSSYEQYF.

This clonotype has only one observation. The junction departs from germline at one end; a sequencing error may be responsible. The CDR3 region is CASSATSRLAGETEELFF. DNA of the CDR3: TGTGCCAGCAGCGCCACCTCCAGACTAGCAGGAGAAACCGAGGAGCTGTTTTTT. This chain links TRBV11-3 with TRBJ2-2; 7 bases agree with TRBD2. This CDR3 has 18 amino acids. Germline V gene data show CDR1 as SGHNT and CDR2 as YENEEA.

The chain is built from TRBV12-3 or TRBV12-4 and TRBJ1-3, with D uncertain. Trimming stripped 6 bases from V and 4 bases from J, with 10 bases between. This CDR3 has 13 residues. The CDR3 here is CASRPGVGNTIYF. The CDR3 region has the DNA TGTGCCAGCAGGCCCGGAGTAGGAAACACCATATATTTT.

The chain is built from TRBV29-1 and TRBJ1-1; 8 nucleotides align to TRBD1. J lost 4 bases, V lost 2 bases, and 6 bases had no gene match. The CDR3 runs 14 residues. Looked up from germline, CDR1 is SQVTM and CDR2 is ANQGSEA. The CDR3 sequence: CSVEIGQGSTEAFF. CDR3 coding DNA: TGCAGCGTTGAAATAGGACAGGGAAGCACTGAAGCTTTCTTT.

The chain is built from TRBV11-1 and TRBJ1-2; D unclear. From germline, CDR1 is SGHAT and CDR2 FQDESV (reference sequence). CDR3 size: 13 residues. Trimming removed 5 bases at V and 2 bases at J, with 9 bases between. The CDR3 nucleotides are TGTGCCAGCAGCCAGGTCGTCAACTATGGCTACACCTTC. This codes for CASSQVVNYGYTF.

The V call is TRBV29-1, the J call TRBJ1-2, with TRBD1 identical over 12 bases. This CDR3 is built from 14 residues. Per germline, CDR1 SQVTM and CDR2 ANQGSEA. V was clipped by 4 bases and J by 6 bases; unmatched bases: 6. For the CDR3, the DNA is TGCAGCGTTGTCGGGGACAGGGGGCTGCATGGCTACACCTTC. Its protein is CSVVGDRGLHGYTF.

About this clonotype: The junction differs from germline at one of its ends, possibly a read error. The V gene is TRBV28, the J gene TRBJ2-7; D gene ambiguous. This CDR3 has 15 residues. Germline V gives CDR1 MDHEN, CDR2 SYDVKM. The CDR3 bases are TGTGCCAACAGTCCCGAGCGTTTGAGTTACTACGAGCAGTACTTC. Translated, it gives CANSPERLSYYEQYF.

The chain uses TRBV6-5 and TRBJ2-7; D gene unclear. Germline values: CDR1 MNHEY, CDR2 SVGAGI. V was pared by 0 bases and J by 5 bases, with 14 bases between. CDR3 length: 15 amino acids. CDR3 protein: CASSYSMHQAHEQYF. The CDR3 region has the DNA TGTGCCAGCAGTTACTCGATGCATCAGGCCCACGAGCAGTACTTC.

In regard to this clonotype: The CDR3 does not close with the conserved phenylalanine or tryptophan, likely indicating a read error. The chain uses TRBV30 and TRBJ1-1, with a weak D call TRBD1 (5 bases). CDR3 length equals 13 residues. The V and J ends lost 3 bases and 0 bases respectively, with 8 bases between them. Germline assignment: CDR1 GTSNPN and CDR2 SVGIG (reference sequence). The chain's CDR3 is CAWRDTLNTEAFL. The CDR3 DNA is TGTGCCTGGAGGGACACCTTGAACACTGAAGCTTTCCTT.

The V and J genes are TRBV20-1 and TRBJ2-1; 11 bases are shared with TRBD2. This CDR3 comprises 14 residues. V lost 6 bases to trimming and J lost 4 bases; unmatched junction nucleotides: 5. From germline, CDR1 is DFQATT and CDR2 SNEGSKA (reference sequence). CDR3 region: CSATGLAVYNEQFF. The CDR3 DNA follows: TGCAGTGCCACGGGACTAGCGGTTTACAATGAGCAGTTCTTC.

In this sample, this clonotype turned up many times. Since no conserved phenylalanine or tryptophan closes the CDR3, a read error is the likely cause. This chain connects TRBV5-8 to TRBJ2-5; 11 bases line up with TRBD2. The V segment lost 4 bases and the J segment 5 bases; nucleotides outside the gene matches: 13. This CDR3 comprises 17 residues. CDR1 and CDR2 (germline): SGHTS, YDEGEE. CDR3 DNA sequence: TGTGCCAGCAGCAGAGCCGGGACTAGCGGTCTGATGGAGACCCAGTACCTC. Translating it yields CASSRAGTSGLMETQYL.

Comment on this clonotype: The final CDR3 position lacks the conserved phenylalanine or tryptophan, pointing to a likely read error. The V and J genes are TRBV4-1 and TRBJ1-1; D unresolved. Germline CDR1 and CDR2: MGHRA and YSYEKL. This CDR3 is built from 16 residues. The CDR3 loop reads CASSKDRYRLNTEAFS. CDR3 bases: TGCGCCAGCAGCAAAGATCGGTACAGACTGAACACTGAAGCTTTCTCT.

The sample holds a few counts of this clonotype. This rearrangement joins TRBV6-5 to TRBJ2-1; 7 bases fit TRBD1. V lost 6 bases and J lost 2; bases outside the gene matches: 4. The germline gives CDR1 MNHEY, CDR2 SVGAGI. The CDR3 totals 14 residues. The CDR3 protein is CASRSGQAYNEQFF. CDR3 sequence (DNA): TGTGCCAGCAGGTCAGGACAGGCCTACAATGAGCAGTTCTTC.

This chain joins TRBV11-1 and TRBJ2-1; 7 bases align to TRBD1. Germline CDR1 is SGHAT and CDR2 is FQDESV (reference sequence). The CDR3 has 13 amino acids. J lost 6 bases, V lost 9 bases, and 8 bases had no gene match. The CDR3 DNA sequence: TGTGCCAGTGAAAGGGGGACAGCCAATGAGCAGTTCTTC. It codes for CASERGTANEQFF.

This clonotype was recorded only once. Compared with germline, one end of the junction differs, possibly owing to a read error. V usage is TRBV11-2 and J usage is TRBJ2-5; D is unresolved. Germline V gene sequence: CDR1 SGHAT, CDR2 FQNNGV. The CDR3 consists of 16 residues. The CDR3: CASNLCTAVKQETQYF. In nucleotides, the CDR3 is TGTGCCAGCAACTTATGTACGGCAGTCAAACAAGAGACCCAGTACTTC.

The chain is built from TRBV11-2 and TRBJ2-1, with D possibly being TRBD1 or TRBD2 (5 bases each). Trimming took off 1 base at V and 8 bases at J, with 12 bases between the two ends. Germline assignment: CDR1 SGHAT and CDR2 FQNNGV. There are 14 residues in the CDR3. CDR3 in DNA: TGTGCCAGCAGCTTAGCTCGAGGGACGCATGAGCAGTTCTTC. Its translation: CASSLARGTHEQFF.

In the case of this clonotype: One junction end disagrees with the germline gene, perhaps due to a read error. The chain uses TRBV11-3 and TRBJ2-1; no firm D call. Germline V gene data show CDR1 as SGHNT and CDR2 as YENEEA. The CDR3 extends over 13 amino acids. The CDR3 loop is CDSSFVGPNAQFF. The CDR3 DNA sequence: TGTGACAGCAGCTTCGTAGGGCCCAATGCGCAGTTCTTC.

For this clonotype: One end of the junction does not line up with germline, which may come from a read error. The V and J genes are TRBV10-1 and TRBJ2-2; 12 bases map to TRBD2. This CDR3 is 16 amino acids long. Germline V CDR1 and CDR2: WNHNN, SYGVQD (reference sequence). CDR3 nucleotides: TGCGCCAGTAGTGAAACGGCTAGCGGGAGGGCCGGGGAGCTGTTTTTT. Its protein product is CASSETASGRAGELFF.

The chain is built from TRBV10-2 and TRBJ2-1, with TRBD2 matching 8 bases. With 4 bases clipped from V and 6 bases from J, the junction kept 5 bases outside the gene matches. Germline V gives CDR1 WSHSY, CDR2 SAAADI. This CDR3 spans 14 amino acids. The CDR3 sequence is CASSGGGRCNEQFF. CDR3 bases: TGCGCCAGCAGTGGAGGCGGGAGGTGCAATGAGCAGTTCTTC.

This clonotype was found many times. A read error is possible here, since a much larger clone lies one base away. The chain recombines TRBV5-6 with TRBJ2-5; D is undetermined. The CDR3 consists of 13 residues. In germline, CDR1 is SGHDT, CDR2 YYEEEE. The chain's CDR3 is CASSLEEEEAQYF. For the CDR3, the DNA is TGTGCCAGCAGCTTGGAGGAAGAAGAGGCCCAGTACTTC.

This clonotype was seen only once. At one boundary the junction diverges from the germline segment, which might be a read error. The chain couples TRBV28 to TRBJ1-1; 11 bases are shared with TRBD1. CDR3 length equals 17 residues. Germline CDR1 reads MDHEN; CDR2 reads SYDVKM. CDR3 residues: CASTLSPLGQGVAETFF. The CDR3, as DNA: TGTGCCAGCACTTTATCCCCTCTGGGACAGGGGGTAGCTGAAACTTTCTTT. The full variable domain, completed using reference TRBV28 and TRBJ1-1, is DVKVTQSSRYLVKRTGEKVFLECVQDMDHENMFWYRQDPGLGLRLIYFSYDVKMKEKGDIPEGYSVSREKKERFSLILESASTNQTSMYLCASTLSPLGQGVAETFFGQGTRLTVV.

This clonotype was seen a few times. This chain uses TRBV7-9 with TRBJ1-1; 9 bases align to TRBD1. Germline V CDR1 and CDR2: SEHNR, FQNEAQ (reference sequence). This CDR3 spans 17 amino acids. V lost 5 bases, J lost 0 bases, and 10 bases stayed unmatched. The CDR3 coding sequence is TGTGCCAGCAGCCCTGGGACAGGGATTGGGGTGAACACTGAAGCTTTCTTT. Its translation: CASSPGTGIGVNTEAFF.

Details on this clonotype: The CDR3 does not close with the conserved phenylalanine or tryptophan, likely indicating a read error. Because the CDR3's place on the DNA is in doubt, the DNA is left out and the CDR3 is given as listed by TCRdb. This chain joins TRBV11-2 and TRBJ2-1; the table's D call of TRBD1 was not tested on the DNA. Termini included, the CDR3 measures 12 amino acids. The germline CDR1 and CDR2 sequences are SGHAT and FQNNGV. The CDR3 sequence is CASRGEQNERFT.